The present TCR beta chain was sequenced within a study of blood T cell repertoires in COVID-19. In the study overall: Collection of acute and convalescent COVID-19 samples took place in the United States, Italy and Spain. T cells, B-cell-depleted T cells, or PBMCs supplied cDNA or gDNA.

Trimming cost V 1 base and J 5 bases; bases outside gene matches: 7. Germline V gene sequence: CDR1 LGHNA, CDR2 YNFKEQ. The CDR3 extends over 15 amino acids. In the study's own analysis: Using reference gene primer amplification, nucleated cell counts were estimated. Assay used: immunoSEQ multiplex PCR; TCRdb lists only in-frame clones, some missing. Clone size and V and J calls were adopted from that table, with D and trimming inferred from the DNA. The table records roughly 86,000 clones, around 81% of them present only once. The sequence was collected from a man aged 45-65 years who had recovered from COVID-19. The rearrangement uses TRBV4-2 and TRBJ1-2, with 7 bases lining up with TRBD1. The material sequenced was peripheral blood. CDR3 region: CASSQAPTGNYGYTF. The CDR3 nucleotides read TGTGCCAGCAGCCAAGCCCCGACAGGGAATTATGGCTACACCTTC.